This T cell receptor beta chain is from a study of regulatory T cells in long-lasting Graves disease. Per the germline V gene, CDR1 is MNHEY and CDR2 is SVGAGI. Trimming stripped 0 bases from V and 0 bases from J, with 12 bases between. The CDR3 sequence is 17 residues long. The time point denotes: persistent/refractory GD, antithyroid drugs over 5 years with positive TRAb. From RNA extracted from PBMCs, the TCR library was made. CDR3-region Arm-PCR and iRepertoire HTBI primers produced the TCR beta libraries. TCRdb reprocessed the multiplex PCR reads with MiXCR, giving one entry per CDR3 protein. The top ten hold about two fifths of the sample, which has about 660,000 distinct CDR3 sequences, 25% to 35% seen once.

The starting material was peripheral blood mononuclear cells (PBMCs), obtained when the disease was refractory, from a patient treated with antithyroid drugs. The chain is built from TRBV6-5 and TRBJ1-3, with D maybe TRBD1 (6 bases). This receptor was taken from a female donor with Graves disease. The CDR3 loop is CASSYSGTGSSGNTIYF. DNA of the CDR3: TGTGCCAGCAGTTACTCAGGCACAGGGAGCTCTGGAAACACCATATATTTT.